The 14 T cell receptor beta chains below come from one sample, sequenced in a study of cytomegalovirus exposure and HLA in healthy donors. 13 Jbeta primers and 60 Vbeta primers were used for the PCR. The table came from immunoSEQ multiplex PCR; TCRdb's copy has only in-frame clones and leaves some out. This table has 55,000 to 80,000 clones, about 68% appearing once. Material: PBMCs. All receptors derive from a young woman in good health and CMV-seropositive.

CDR3 in DNA: TGTGTCAGAAGCGCTCGGACTAGCGGGAGAAACGGGTACGAGCAGTACTTC. This gives the protein CVRSARTSGRNGYEQYF. This chain links TRBV7-5 with TRBJ2-7; TRBD2, the table's D call, lacks a check against the DNA. TRBV7-5 is classified as a pseudogene. This CDR3 spans 17 amino acids.

The chain combines TRBV4-1 with TRBJ2-1; 10 bases match TRBD2. There are 16 residues in the CDR3. V lost 2 bases, J lost 4 bases, and 5 bases stayed unmatched. CDR1 is MGHRA and CDR2 is YSYEKL in the germline V gene. In DNA form, the CDR3 reads TGCGCCAGCAGCCAATTCGGGACTAGCGCATACAATGAGCAGTTCTTC. Its translation is CASSQFGTSAYNEQFF.

This clone was picked up a small number of times. The genes are TRBV2 and TRBJ1-1, with TRBD1 matching over 7 bases. Germline values: CDR1 SNHLY, CDR2 FYNNEI. V shed 6 bases and J 4 bases; nucleotides not matched to a gene: 8. This CDR3 region has 14 residues. In DNA, the CDR3 is TGTGCCAGCAGCCCCGGACAGGTGGTCACTGAAGCTTTCTTT. Its protein is CASSPGQVVTEAFF.

This sequence joins TRBV4-2 and TRBJ2-1; TRBD2 matches 7 bases. With 0 bases clipped from V and 9 bases from J, the junction kept 8 bases outside the gene matches. The length of the CDR3 is 15 residues. Germline V gives CDR1 LGHNA, CDR2 YNFKEQ. This CDR3 reads CASSQEGTKRSEQFF. CDR3 DNA sequence: TGTGCCAGCAGCCAAGAGGGGACTAAGCGGAGTGAGCAGTTCTTC.

Only a few counts were recorded for this clone. The chain carries TRBV4-1 and TRBJ1-1; 9 positions agree with TRBD1. The CDR3 runs to 15 residues. Germline V CDR1 and CDR2: MGHRA, YSYEKL. V lost 4 bases and J lost 3; bases outside the gene matches: 6. DNA of the CDR3: TGCGCCAGCAGCCCTGGACAGGGGTGGGACACTGAAGCTTTCTTT. Residues: CASSPGQGWDTEAFF.

CDR3 sequence reads: CASSQGDRDPRGYTF. The CDR3 coding sequence is TGCGCCAGCAGCCAAGGGGACAGGGACCCTCGGGGCTACACCTTC. The chain carries TRBV4-3 and TRBJ1-2; 9 bases are shared with TRBD1. The CDR3 is made up of 15 amino acids. Germline V CDR1 and CDR2: LGHNA, YSLEER. V lost 1 base, J lost 8 bases, and 8 bases stayed unmatched.

The rearrangement joins TRBV27 to TRBJ2-6; no clear D. Germline loops: CDR1 MNHEY, CDR2 SMNVEV (reference sequence). The V and J ends lost 3 bases and 0 bases respectively, with 3 bases between them. The CDR3 is 14 amino acids. The CDR3, as DNA: TGTGCCAGCAGTTTTAGCTCTGGGGCCAACGTCCTGACTTTC. Translated, it gives CASSFSSGANVLTF.

The genes are TRBV28 and TRBJ1-1; 8 bases match TRBD1. This CDR3 is built from 13 residues. CDR1 is MDHEN, CDR2 SYDVKM, per germline. V was clipped by 5 bases and J by 7 bases; unmatched bases: 6. Here the CDR3 DNA reads TGTGCCAGCAGTGGAGGACAGGGTTGTGAAGCTTTCTTT. Translated: CASSGGQGCEAFF.

Regarding this clone: This CDR3 is also generated by other DNA sequences in the sample. The chain has TRBV27 and TRBJ2-2, with 8 bases that match TRBD2. The germline CDR1 and CDR2 sequences are MNHEY and SMNVEV (reference sequence). The CDR3 has 14 amino acids. Germline trimming cut 4 bases from V and 6 bases from J; bases unmatched to any gene: 4. CDR3 DNA: TGTGCCAGCAGTTCCGGACTAGCTGCCGGGGAGCTGTTTTTT. Translation: CASSSGLAAGELFF.

The rearrangement joins TRBV28 to TRBJ2-4, with TRBD2 matching 7 bases. The CDR3 runs to 16 residues. Germline CDR1 and CDR2: MDHEN and SYDVKM. J was trimmed by 0 bases and V by 5 bases; bases with no gene match: 7. The CDR3 coding sequence is TGTGCCAGCAGTAGTTTCGGCGGGAGAGCCAAAAACATTCAGTACTTC. Translating it yields CASSSFGGRAKNIQYF.

The rearrangement joins TRBV7-2 to TRBJ1-2, with 9 bases that match TRBD1. The CDR3 loop spans 15 amino acids. Trimming removed 7 bases from V and 7 bases from J; junction bases left unmatched: 13. Per the germline V gene, CDR1 is SGHTA and CDR2 is FQGNSA. In DNA form, the CDR3 reads TGTGCCAGCACCGACCCAGGGGACAGGGTTAGTGGCTACACCTTC. It specifies CASTDPGDRVSGYTF.

V usage is TRBV5-1 and J usage is TRBJ1-4; TRBD1 aligns across 10 bases. Looked up from germline, CDR1 is SGHRS and CDR2 is YFSETQ. The CDR3 extends over 14 amino acids. Unmatched junction bases numbered 6, after V lost 6 bases and J lost 7 bases. For the CDR3, the DNA is TGCGCCAGCACCATGACAGGGGGCATTGAAAAACTGTTTTTT. It translates to CASTMTGGIEKLFF.

This clone was found once. The chain joins TRBV28 to TRBJ2-1; 7 bases line up with TRBD1. From germline, CDR1 is MDHEN and CDR2 SYDVKM. CDR3 length equals 13 residues. With V trimmed by 6 bases and J by 3 bases, 2 bases remained unmatched. In DNA form, the CDR3 reads TGTGCCAGCAGACCAGGGGGCTACAATGAGCAGTTCTTC. This codes for CASRPGGYNEQFF.

This sequence joins TRBV6-5 and TRBJ1-1; D is unclear. This CDR3 spans 13 amino acids. Germline CDR1 MNHEY, CDR2 SVGAGI. Trimming left V 5 bases short and J 4 bases short, with 11 bases between. The CDR3 protein is CASSQDFGTEAFF. Written as DNA, the CDR3 is TGTGCCAGCAGTCAGGACTTTGGCACTGAAGCTTTCTTT.